Listed below are T cell receptor beta chains from one sample, sequenced in a study of T cell responses to AZD1222 COVID-19 vaccine. Method: immunoSEQ multiplex PCR; TCRdb's copy keeps in-frame clones and lacks some. Among about 120,000 clones listed, over 75% were seen once. The sample here was peripheral blood, taken 28 days after the second dose of the MenACWY control vaccine. These receptors all come from an adult who received the MenACWY meningococcal vaccine as a control. CDR3s include the opening cysteine and the closing phenylalanine or tryptophan. D genes are given only for firm matches. Rows give clone size only sometimes, using once, few, many, or a class for an expanded clone.

v_call: TRBV13; clone_size: NA; d_call: TRBD1; j_call: TRBJ1-5; cdr3_aa: CASSLGGGTGFNQPQHF; cdr3_nt: TGTGCCAGCAGCTTAGGAGGCGGGACAGGTTTCAATCAGCCCCAGCATTTT
v_call: TRBV6-2/TRBV6-3; clone_size: few; d_call: NA; j_call: TRBJ1-6; cdr3_aa: CASSYSNTLYF; cdr3_nt: TGTGCCAGCAGTTACTCGAATACACTCTACTTT
v_call: TRBV5-5; clone_size: NA; d_call: TRBD2; j_call: TRBJ2-1; cdr3_aa: CASSLLGGEGLEQFF; cdr3_nt: TGTGCCAGCAGCTTGCTTGGCGGGGAGGGCCTTGAGCAGTTCTTC
v_call: TRBV15; clone_size: once; d_call: NA; j_call: TRBJ1-3; cdr3_aa: CATSRDGVSGNTIYF; cdr3_nt: TGTGCCACCAGCAGAGATGGGGTCTCTGGAAACACCATATATTTT
v_call: TRBV11-2; clone_size: NA; d_call: NA; j_call: TRBJ2-7; cdr3_aa: CASSFREEQYF; cdr3_nt: TGTGCCAGCAGCTTCAGGGAGGAGCAGTACTTC
v_call: TRBV15; clone_size: NA; d_call: NA; j_call: TRBJ1-4; cdr3_aa: CATSRGGRGPYDEKLFF; cdr3_nt: TGTGCCACCAGCAGAGGGGGCAGGGGACCGTATGATGAAAAACTGTTTTTT
v_call: TRBV28; clone_size: NA; d_call: NA; j_call: TRBJ2-6; cdr3_aa: CASSFWQGSAGANVLTF; cdr3_nt: TGTGCCAGCAGTTTTTGGCAGGGCTCCGCTGGGGCCAACGTCCTGACTTTC
v_call: TRBV9; clone_size: NA; d_call: NA; j_call: TRBJ2-5; cdr3_aa: CASSVEGSAGETQYF; cdr3_nt: TGTGCCAGCAGCGTAGAGGGCTCAGCTGGGGAGACCCAGTACTTC
v_call: TRBV13; clone_size: NA; d_call: TRBD1; j_call: TRBJ1-1; cdr3_aa: CASSEYLAAGGTEAFF; cdr3_nt: TGTGCCAGCAGCGAATACCTTGCGGCAGGGGGGACTGAAGCTTTCTTT
v_call: TRBV6-5; clone_size: once; d_call: NA; j_call: TRBJ2-2; cdr3_aa: CASRPGRFTGELFF; cdr3_nt: TGTGCCAGCAGACCGGGACGGTTCACCGGGGAGCTGTTTTTT
v_call: TRBV2; clone_size: NA; d_call: NA; j_call: TRBJ2-5; cdr3_aa: CASSAQDGETQYF; cdr3_nt: TGTGCCAGCAGTGCCCAGGACGGGGAGACCCAGTACTTC
v_call: TRBV30; clone_size: few; d_call: NA; j_call: TRBJ2-5; cdr3_aa: CAWSVGGGETQYF; cdr3_nt: TGTGCCTGGAGTGTAGGCGGGGGCGAGACCCAGTACTTC
v_call: TRBV7-2; clone_size: NA; d_call: TRBD2; j_call: TRBJ2-5; cdr3_aa: CASSLVAGGPQETQYF; cdr3_nt: TGTGCCAGCAGCTTAGTAGCGGGGGGGCCACAAGAGACCCAGTACTTC
v_call: TRBV11-2; clone_size: NA; d_call: TRBD1; j_call: TRBJ1-1; cdr3_aa: CASSLEQGARLAFF; cdr3_nt: TGTGCCAGCAGCTTAGAACAGGGGGCGCGTCTAGCTTTCTTT
v_call: TRBV7-9; clone_size: NA; d_call: TRBD2; j_call: TRBJ2-2; cdr3_aa: CASSILTSSGELFF; cdr3_nt: TGTGCCAGCAGCATACTGACTAGCAGCGGGGAGCTGTTTTTT
v_call: TRBV15; clone_size: NA; d_call: NA; j_call: TRBJ2-7; cdr3_aa: CATSRRVAGHYEQYF; cdr3_nt: TGTGCCACCAGCAGAAGAGTTGCGGGACACTACGAGCAGTACTTC
v_call: TRBV3-1/TRBV3-2; clone_size: NA; d_call: TRBD1; j_call: TRBJ2-5; cdr3_aa: CASSQERGVRGTGETQYF; cdr3_nt: TGTGCCAGCAGCCAAGAACGCGGGGTCAGAGGGACAGGGGAGACCCAGTACTTC
v_call: TRBV19; clone_size: NA; d_call: NA; j_call: TRBJ1-1; cdr3_aa: CASSTGYRISEAFF; cdr3_nt: TGTGCCAGTAGTACGGGTTATCGGATCTCTGAAGCTTTCTTT
v_call: TRBV5-1; clone_size: NA; d_call: TRBD2; j_call: TRBJ2-3; cdr3_aa: CASSGKLAVNTDTQYF; cdr3_nt: TGCGCCAGCAGCGGGAAACTAGCGGTCAACACAGATACGCAGTATTTT
v_call: TRBV11-2; clone_size: NA; d_call: TRBD1; j_call: TRBJ1-5; cdr3_aa: CASSWDRTQPQHF; cdr3_nt: TGTGCCAGCAGCTGGGACAGAACTCAGCCCCAGCATTTT
v_call: TRBV28; clone_size: NA; d_call: NA; j_call: TRBJ1-3; cdr3_aa: CASSLNGVSGNTIYF; cdr3_nt: TGTGCCAGCAGCCTCAACGGGGTCTCTGGAAACACCATATATTTT
v_call: TRBV28; clone_size: NA; d_call: NA; j_call: TRBJ1-4; cdr3_aa: CASRTGRSNEKLFF; cdr3_nt: TGTGCCAGCAGGACGGGACGATCTAATGAAAAACTGTTTTTT